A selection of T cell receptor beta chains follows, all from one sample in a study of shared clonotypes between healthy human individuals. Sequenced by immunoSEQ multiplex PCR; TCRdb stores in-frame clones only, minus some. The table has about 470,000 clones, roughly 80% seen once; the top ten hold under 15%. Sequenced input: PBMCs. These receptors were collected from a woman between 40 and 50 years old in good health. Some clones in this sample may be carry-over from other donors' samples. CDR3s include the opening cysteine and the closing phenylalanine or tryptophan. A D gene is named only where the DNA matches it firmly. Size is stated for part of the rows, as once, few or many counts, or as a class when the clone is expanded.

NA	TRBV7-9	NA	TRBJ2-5	TGTGCCAGCACGAGGGAGGTGGACTTTCAAGAGACCCAGTACTTC	CASTREVDFQETQYF
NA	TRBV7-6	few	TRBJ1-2	TGTGCCAGCAGCCCCAACAGCGGATTTCCCTATGGCTACACCTTC	CASSPNSGFPYGYTF
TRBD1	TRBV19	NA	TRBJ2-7	TGTGCCAGTAGTGATTTGGTAGAGACAGGGGGCGTTTACGAGCAGTACTTC	CASSDLVETGGVYEQYF
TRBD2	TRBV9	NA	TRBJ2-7	TGTGCCAGCAGCCCACGACTAGCGGGAGGGCTCCGCTACGAGCAGTACTTC	CASSPRLAGGLRYEQYF
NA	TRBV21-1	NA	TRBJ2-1	TGTGCCAGGAAGGAAGAGCGGCAGTACGGGCTATACAATGAGCAGTTCTTC	CARKEERQYGLYNEQFF
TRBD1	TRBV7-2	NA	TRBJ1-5	TGTGCCAGCAGCTTTACAGGGGGCGATCAGCCCCAGCATTTT	CASSFTGGDQPQHF
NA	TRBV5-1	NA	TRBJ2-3	TGCGCCAGCAGCTTGGCTGGAGTTAGCACAGATACGCAGTATTTT	CASSLAGVSTDTQYF
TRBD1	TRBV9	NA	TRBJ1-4	TGTGCCAGCAGCGTAGAGGGGACAGGACATGAAAAACTGTTTTTT	CASSVEGTGHEKLFF
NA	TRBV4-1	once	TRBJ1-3	TGCGCCAGCAGCGCAAAAGGGTTCTCTGGAAACACCATATATTTT	CASSAKGFSGNTIYF
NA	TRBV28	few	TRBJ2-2	TGTGCCAGCAGTTTAGAGGGCTACACCGGGGAGCTGTTTTTT	CASSLEGYTGELFF
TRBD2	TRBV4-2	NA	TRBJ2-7	TGTGCCAGCAGCTCGGGGCGGGAGCCCGCCAGCGAGCAGTACTTC	CASSSGREPASEQYF
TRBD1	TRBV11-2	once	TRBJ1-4	TGTGCCAGCAGCTCGCATAGACAGGGGGCTTCTAATGAAAAACTGTTTTTT	CASSSHRQGASNEKLFF
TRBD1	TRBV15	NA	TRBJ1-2	TGTGCCACCAGTAGGGACAGCTACTATGGCTACACCTTC	CATSRDSYYGYTF
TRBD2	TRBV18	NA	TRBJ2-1	TGTGCCAGCTCACCCGAACTAGCGGGAGGGGGCAATGAGCAGTTCTTC	CASSPELAGGGNEQFF
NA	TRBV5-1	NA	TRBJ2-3	TGCGCCAGCAGCTTGGTAGGGCAGTCGGGCACAGATACGCAGTATTTT	CASSLVGQSGTDTQYF
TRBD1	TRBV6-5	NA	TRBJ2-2	TGTGCCAGCAGCCTGACAGGGTACACCGGGGAGCTGTTTTTT	CASSLTGYTGELFF
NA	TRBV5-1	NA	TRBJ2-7	TGCGCCAGCAGCTTGGTAGGCCTCGAGAGCTCCTACGAGCAGTACTTC	CASSLVGLESSYEQYF
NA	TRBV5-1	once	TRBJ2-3	TGCGCCAGCAGCTTAGAGGGGAATACGCAGTATTTT	CASSLEGNTQYF
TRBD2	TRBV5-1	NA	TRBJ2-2	TGCGCCAGCAGCTTGGCCTCGGGGGGAGTAACCGGGGAGCTGTTTTTT	CASSLASGGVTGELFF
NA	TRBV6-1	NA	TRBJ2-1	TGTGCCAGCAGTGAATTCGGGGTTGGCTCCTACAATGAGCAGTTCTTC	CASSEFGVGSYNEQFF
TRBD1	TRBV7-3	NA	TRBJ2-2	TGTGCCCAGGGGGCCCCGAACACCGGGGAGCTGTTTTTT	CAQGAPNTGELFF
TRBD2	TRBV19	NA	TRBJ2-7	TGTGCCAGTAGTTCCAGGACTAGCGTCACCTACGAGCAGTACTTC	CASSSRTSVTYEQYF
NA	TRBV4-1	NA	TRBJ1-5	TGCGCCAGCAGCCAAGATAGCCTATTGGGCAATCAGCCCCAGCATTTT	CASSQDSLLGNQPQHF
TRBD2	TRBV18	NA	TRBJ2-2	TGTGCCAGCTCACGGCAACTAGCGGGCCACCCCGGGGAGCTGTTTTTT	CASSRQLAGHPGELFF
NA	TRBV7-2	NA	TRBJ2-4	TGCGCCAGCAGCCAAGGGTACGGGGGTGGCTACATTCAGTACTTC	CASSQGYGGGYIQYF
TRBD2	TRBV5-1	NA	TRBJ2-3	TGCGCCAGCAGCGAGACTAGCGGGAGGGTTACGCAGTATTTT	CASSETSGRVTQYF
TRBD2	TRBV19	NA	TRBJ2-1	TGTGCCAGTAGTAGGGCGGGGGGTAGCAGCCACAATGAGCAGTTCTTC	CASSRAGGSSHNEQFF
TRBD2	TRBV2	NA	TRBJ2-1	TGTGCCAGCAGTGGACTAGCGGCGGAGCAGTTCTTC	CASSGLAAEQFF
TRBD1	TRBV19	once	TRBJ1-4	TGTGCCAGTAGTTATCGGACAGGGGGTGAAAAACTGTTTTTT	CASSYRTGGEKLFF
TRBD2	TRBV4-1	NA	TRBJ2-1	TGCGCCAGCAGCCAAGTCGGTGCTAGCGGGAGCGAGCAGTTCTTC	CASSQVGASGSEQFF
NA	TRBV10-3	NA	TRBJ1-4	TGTGCCATCAGTGAGGAGGGTGGAACTAATGAAAAACTGTTTTTT	CAISEEGGTNEKLFF
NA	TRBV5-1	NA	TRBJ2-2	TGCGCCAGCAGCTTTTCAGGAACGAACACCGGGGAGCTGTTTTTT	CASSFSGTNTGELFF
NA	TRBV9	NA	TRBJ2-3	TGTGCCAGCAGCGTAGAGGAGAGCCCGGAGACAGATACGCAGTATTTT	CASSVEESPETDTQYF
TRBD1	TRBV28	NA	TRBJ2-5	TGTGCCAGCAGTCCGCCGACAGGGTTGGAGACCCAGTACTTC	CASSPPTGLETQYF
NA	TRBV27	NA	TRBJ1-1	TGTGCCAGCAGTACCCGGCAGGGGCACACTGAAGCTTTCTTT	CASSTRQGHTEAFF
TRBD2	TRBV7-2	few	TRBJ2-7	TGTGCCAGCAGCCTGCGACTAGCGGGAGGGAGGGACTACGAGCAGTACTTC	CASSLRLAGGRDYEQYF
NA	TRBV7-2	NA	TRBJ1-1	TGTGCCAGCAGCTCGACTTCGGTCCCCCCCAGGACTGAAGCTTTCTTT	CASSSTSVPPRTEAFF
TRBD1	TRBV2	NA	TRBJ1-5	TGTGCCAGCAGGGCAGGGACAGGAGGGCAGCAGCCCCAGCATTTT	CASRAGTGGQQPQHF
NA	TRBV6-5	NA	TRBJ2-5	TGTGCCAGCAGACCCTTCGAGAGGGAGACCCAGTACTTC	CASRPFERETQYF
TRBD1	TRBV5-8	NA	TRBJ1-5	TGTGCCAGCAGCCCCTTCGGGACAGCATACAATCAGCCCCAGCATTTT	CASSPFGTAYNQPQHF
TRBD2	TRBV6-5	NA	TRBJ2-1	TGTGCCAGCAGTTTGACTAGCGGTCCGGTTAATGAGCAGTTCTTC	CASSLTSGPVNEQFF
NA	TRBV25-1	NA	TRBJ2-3	TGTGCCAGCAGTGAGACTCCGGATACGCAGTATTTT	CASSETPDTQYF
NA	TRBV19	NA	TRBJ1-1	TGTGCCAGTAGTGTTGTTATGAGGACTGAAGCTTTCTTT	CASSVVMRTEAFF
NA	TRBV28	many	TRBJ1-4	TGTGCCAGCAGCAGCCGGGGGGGCGAAGTCTCGAAACTGTTTTTT	CASSSRGGEVSKLFF
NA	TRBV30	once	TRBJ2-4	TGTGCCTGGAAGGGGGATCCAAACATTCAGTACTTC	CAWKGDPNIQYF
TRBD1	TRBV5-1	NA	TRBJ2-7	TGCGCCAGCAGCATGACAGGGGGATCCTACGAGCAGTACTTC	CASSMTGGSYEQYF